This T cell receptor (beta chain) was observed in a study of blood T cell repertoires in COVID-19. Looking at the study overall: COVID-19 samples collected from the United States, Italy and Spain covered acute and convalescent phases.

Here immunoSEQ multiplex PCR was the method, and the copy in TCRdb shows in-frame clones only, minus some. Of some 100,000 clones detected, around 90% appear once; the ten largest clones hold under 7.5%. From germline, CDR1 is KGHDR and CDR2 SFDVKD. The CDR3 totals 15 residues. The V and J ends lost 3 bases and 4 bases respectively, with 11 bases between them. Input material: peripheral blood. The chain carries TRBV24-1 and TRBJ2-2, with D hard to call. The clonotype originates from an older woman with acute or convalescent COVID-19. The CDR3 nucleotides read TGTGCCACCAGTGATCGCCGAGGAAGCACCGGGGAGCTGTTTTTT. Its protein is CATSDRRGSTGELFF.